This T cell receptor (beta chain) stems from a study of cytomegalovirus exposure and HLA in healthy donors. Vbeta (60) and Jbeta (13) primers were used in the PCR. The method was immunoSEQ multiplex PCR; TCRdb's version includes in-frame clones alone and lacks a portion of them. In the table there are some 150,000 clones, around 80% of which are singletons. Germline V gives CDR1 MNHEY, CDR2 SVGAGI. Trimming took 6 bases from V and 3 from J; bases not matched to a gene: 7. The CDR3 loop spans 14 amino acids. Turning to this clone: Its specificity is not known.

Overall study results and limits: 16,951 TCR beta sequences were associated with HLA alleles at 0.05 false discovery rate in a later analysis.

The genes are TRBV6-5 and TRBJ2-7, with 8 bases lining up with TRBD1. Sequenced sample: PBMCs. The sequence was obtained from a middle-aged woman in good health and CMV-seronegative. The CDR3 DNA reads TGTGCCAGCAGCCCCAGGACAGGGTTCTACGAGCAGTACTTC. Translated, it gives CASSPRTGFYEQYF.